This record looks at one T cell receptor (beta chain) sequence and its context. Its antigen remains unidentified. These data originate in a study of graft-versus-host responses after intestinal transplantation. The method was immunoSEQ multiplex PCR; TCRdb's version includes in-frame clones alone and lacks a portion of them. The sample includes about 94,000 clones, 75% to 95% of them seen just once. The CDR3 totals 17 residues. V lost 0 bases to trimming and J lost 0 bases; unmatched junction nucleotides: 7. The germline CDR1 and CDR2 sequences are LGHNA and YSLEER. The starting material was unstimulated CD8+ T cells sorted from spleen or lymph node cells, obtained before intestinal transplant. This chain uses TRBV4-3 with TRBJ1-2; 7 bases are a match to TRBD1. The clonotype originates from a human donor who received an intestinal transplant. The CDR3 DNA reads TGCGCCAGCAGCCAAGATCGGACAGGAATCACTAACTATGGCTACACCTTC. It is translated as CASSQDRTGITNYGYTF.